Listed below are T cell receptor beta chains from one sample, sequenced in a study of T-cell reconstitution after alpha-beta-depleted transplantation in children. MiXCR was run by TCRdb on the PCR reads, yielding one entry per CDR3 protein. Of about 290,000 distinct CDR3 sequences in the sample, roughly 7.8% were seen once. The specimen was peripheral blood, collected 360 days after TCRalphabeta/CD19-depleted stem cell transplant. The receptor source for this set is a female patient younger than 10 who had a stem cell transplant for Fanconi anemia, so the T cells may come from the graft donor. The CDR3 runs from the conserved cysteine through the conserved F or W. The D gene is left open where the match is weak. Where a row states a size, it is once, few, many or the class of an expanded clone; other rows omit it.

D: -
size: few
J: TRBJ2-5
V: TRBV27
length: 14
CDR3: CASSLTVLGETQYF
DNA: TGTGCCAGCAGTTTAACAGTACTTGGAGAGACCCAGTACTTC

D: -
size: many
J: TRBJ2-3
V: TRBV20-1
length: 10
CDR3: CSADRDTQYF
DNA: TGCAGTGCTGACCGAGATACGCAGTATTTT

D: -
size: many
J: TRBJ2-1
V: TRBV7-8
length: 16
CDR3: CASSSNVRSSYNEQFF
DNA: TGTGCCAGCAGCTCTAATGTCAGGAGCTCCTACAATGAGCAGTTCTTC

D: -
size: few
J: TRBJ1-1
V: TRBV6-2/TRBV6-3
length: 11
CDR3: CASSRTFEAFF
DNA: TGTGCCAGCAGCCGGACATTTGAAGCTTTCTTT

D: TRBD2
size: few
J: TRBJ2-7
V: TRBV11-1
length: 15
CDR3: CASSPWGTSNYEQYF
DNA: TGTGCCAGCAGCCCTTGGGGGACTAGTAATTACGAGCAGTACTTC

D: TRBD1
size: many
J: TRBJ2-2
V: TRBV4-1
length: 12
CDR3: CASSQGDSGLFF
DNA: TGCGCCAGCAGCCAAGGGGACAGCGGGCTGTTTTTT

D: -
size: many
J: TRBJ2-7
V: TRBV29-1
length: 15
CDR3: CSVEVSADDPYEQYF
DNA: TGCAGCGTTGAAGTCTCAGCCGACGACCCCTACGAGCAGTACTTC

D: -
size: few
J: TRBJ2-6
V: TRBV5-1
length: 16
CDR3: CASSFGLPSGANVLTF
DNA: TGCGCCAGCAGCTTCGGACTTCCCTCTGGGGCCAACGTCCTGACTTTC

D: -
size: many
J: TRBJ2-5
V: TRBV20-1
length: 16
CDR3: CSARDLGATYQETQYF
DNA: TGCAGTGCTAGAGATCTAGGCGCGACGTACCAAGAGACCCAGTACTTC

D: -
size: many
J: TRBJ2-2
V: TRBV12-3/TRBV12-4
length: 15
CDR3: CASSLIGVVTGELFF
DNA: TGTGCCAGCAGTTTAATTGGTGTGGTGACCGGGGAGCTGTTTTTT

D: -
size: -
J: TRBJ2-2
V: TRBV18
length: 13
CDR3: CASSPRRNGELFF
DNA: TGTGCCAGCTCACCACGACGGAACGGGGAGCTGTTTTTT

D: TRBD2
size: -
J: TRBJ2-3
V: TRBV5-1
length: 15
CDR3: CASSRDGGSTDTQYF
DNA: TGCGCCAGCAGCAGGGACGGGGGGAGCACAGATACGCAGTATTTT

D: -
size: -
J: TRBJ1-6
V: TRBV21-1
length: 17
CDR3: CASSKPRDRDRNSPLHF
DNA: TGTGCCAGCAGCAAACCCCGGGACAGGGACAGGAATTCACCCCTCCACTTT

D: -
size: many
J: TRBJ2-3
V: TRBV5-1
length: 12
CDR3: CASRTDLGTQYF
DNA: TGCGCCAGCCGCACAGACTTGGGTACGCAGTATTTT

D: TRBD2
size: many
J: TRBJ2-1
V: TRBV4-2
length: 16
CDR3: CASSQETSGDYNEQFF
DNA: TGTGCCAGCAGCCAAGAGACTAGCGGGGACTACAATGAGCAGTTCTTC

D: -
size: many
J: TRBJ1-2
V: TRBV28
length: 13
CDR3: CASSLSGENGYTF
DNA: TGTGCCAGCAGTTTATCAGGGGAAAATGGCTACACCTTC

D: -
size: -
J: TRBJ1-5
V: TRBV18
length: 15
CDR3: CASSPSSDGNQPQHF
DNA: TGTGCCAGCTCACCATCCTCGGACGGCAATCAGCCCCAGCATTTT

D: -
size: many
J: TRBJ1-1
V: TRBV7-2
length: 13
CDR3: CASSSGLYTEAFF
DNA: TGTGCCAGCAGCTCGGGCCTTTACACTGAAGCTTTCTTT

D: -
size: few
J: TRBJ2-2
V: TRBV5-5
length: 14
CDR3: CASAGASNTGELFF
DNA: TGTGCCAGCGCAGGGGCCTCAAACACCGGGGAGCTGTTTTTT

D: -
size: few
J: TRBJ2-7
V: TRBV2
length: 12
CDR3: CASTKRTYEQYF
DNA: TGTGCCAGCACGAAGCGTACCTACGAGCAGTACTTC

D: -
size: few
J: TRBJ2-5
V: TRBV5-1
length: 14
CDR3: CASSLGGLVETQYF
DNA: TGCGCCAGCAGCTTGGGGGGCCTGGTGGAGACCCAGTACTTC

D: -
size: -
J: TRBJ2-1
V: TRBV7-9
length: 16
CDR3: CASSLARGAVGYEQFF
DNA: TGTGCCAGCAGCTTAGCACGAGGGGCCGTCGGTTATGAGCAGTTCTTC

D: TRBD1
size: many
J: TRBJ1-1
V: TRBV12-3/TRBV12-4
length: 14
CDR3: CASSLTRGVSGAFF
DNA: TGTGCCAGCAGTCTAACCAGGGGGGTGTCTGGGGCTTTCTTT

D: -
size: many
J: TRBJ1-4
V: TRBV12-3/TRBV12-4
length: 14
CDR3: CASSFARANEKLFF
DNA: TGTGCCAGCAGTTTCGCAAGGGCTAATGAAAAACTGTTTTTT

D: TRBD1
size: many
J: TRBJ2-5
V: TRBV20-1
length: 14
CDR3: CSARDGAGGETQYF
DNA: TGCAGTGCTAGAGACGGCGCAGGGGGAGAGACCCAGTACTTC

D: -
size: -
J: TRBJ2-3
V: TRBV7-3
length: 14
CDR3: CASSSQGSTDTQYF
DNA: TGTGCCAGCAGCTCCCAGGGAAGCACAGATACGCAGTATTTT

D: -
size: many
J: TRBJ2-5
V: TRBV7-8
length: 13
CDR3: CASSGGHRGTQYF
DNA: TGTGCCAGCAGCGGAGGACATAGAGGGACCCAGTACTTC

D: -
size: many
J: TRBJ1-5
V: TRBV20-1
length: 20
CDR3: CSASIPLGQGKGYSNQPQHF
DNA: TGCAGTGCTAGCATCCCCCTCGGGCAGGGAAAGGGATATAGCAATCAGCCCCAGCATTTT

D: -
size: few
J: TRBJ1-2
V: TRBV7-2
length: 15
CDR3: CASSLVGTQSNGYTF
DNA: TGTGCCAGCAGCTTAGTCGGGACTCAAAGCAATGGCTACACCTTC

D: -
size: -
J: TRBJ1-3
V: TRBV12-3/TRBV12-4
length: 15
CDR3: CASSFARVSGNTIYF
DNA: TGTGCCAGCAGTTTTGCGAGGGTCTCTGGAAACACCATATATTTT

D: TRBD2
size: -
J: TRBJ2-2
V: TRBV2
length: 18
CDR3: CTFSLFGSWREYTGELFF
DNA: TGTACCTTCAGCCTTTTCGGCTCCTGGCGGGAGTACACCGGGGAGCTGTTTTTT

D: TRBD1
size: -
J: TRBJ2-7
V: TRBV4-2
length: 13
CDR3: CAMGPGTAYEQYF
DNA: TGTGCCATGGGCCCTGGGACAGCCTACGAGCAGTACTTC

D: -
size: many
J: TRBJ2-7
V: TRBV7-9
length: 13
CDR3: CASSLGTIYEQYF
DNA: TGTGCCAGCAGCTTGGGGACAATCTACGAGCAGTACTTC

D: TRBD1
size: many
J: TRBJ1-3
V: TRBV28
length: 17
CDR3: CASSFRAGGWSGNTIYF
DNA: TGTGCCAGCAGTTTTAGGGCAGGGGGCTGGTCTGGAAACACCATATATTTT

D: -
size: many
J: TRBJ2-1
V: TRBV2
length: 11
CDR3: CASSAGSGQFF
DNA: TGTGCCAGCAGCGCGGGAAGTGGGCAGTTCTTC

D: TRBD1
size: many
J: TRBJ1-2
V: TRBV5-1
length: 16
CDR3: CASSPTVTGANYGYTF
DNA: TGCGCCAGCAGCCCCACTGTGACAGGGGCGAACTATGGCTACACCTTC

D: -
size: -
J: TRBJ1-1
V: TRBV2
length: 14
CDR3: CASSPGPPRIAAFF
DNA: TGTGCCAGCAGCCCCGGACCCCCGAGGATTGCAGCTTTCTTT

D: -
size: many
J: TRBJ2-3
V: TRBV12-3/TRBV12-4
length: 18
CDR3: CASSPLGFWEEPTDTQYF
DNA: TGTGCCAGCAGCCCGTTAGGTTTTTGGGAGGAACCCACAGATACGCAGTATTTT

D: TRBD1
size: many
J: TRBJ2-7
V: TRBV20-1
length: 14
CDR3: CSAPPGQGSSEQYF
DNA: TGCAGTGCACCCCCGGGACAGGGTTCGAGTGAGCAGTACTTC

D: -
size: many
J: TRBJ2-7
V: TRBV20-1
length: 15
CDR3: CSARGGPLVAYEQYF
DNA: TGCAGTGCTAGAGGGGGGCCCCTCGTCGCCTACGAGCAGTACTTC

D: TRBD1
size: many
J: TRBJ2-1
V: TRBV9
length: 15
CDR3: CASATGTGGHNEQFF
DNA: TGTGCCAGCGCGACCGGGACAGGGGGTCACAATGAGCAGTTCTTC

D: -
size: -
J: TRBJ2-7
V: TRBV20-1
length: 15
CDR3: CSASFWDSFSYEQYF
DNA: TGCAGTGCTAGTTTTTGGGACTCCTTTTCCTACGAGCAGTACTTC

D: -
size: many
J: TRBJ2-7
V: TRBV20-1
length: 15
CDR3: CSARGSAGPSYEQYF
DNA: TGCAGTGCTAGAGGTTCGGCAGGGCCCTCCTACGAGCAGTACTTC

D: -
size: few
J: TRBJ2-3
V: TRBV27
length: 13
CDR3: CASRPSFTDTQYF
DNA: TGTGCCAGCAGACCAAGTTTCACAGATACGCAGTATTTT

D: TRBD2
size: -
J: TRBJ2-4
V: TRBV3-1
length: 16
CDR3: CASSQEAGTSGSVKYF
DNA: TGTGCCAGCAGCCAAGAAGCCGGGACTAGCGGGAGTGTCAAGTACTTC

D: -
size: many
J: TRBJ1-1
V: TRBV29-1
length: 12
CDR3: CSVIRGWTEAFF
DNA: TGCAGCGTTATCCGAGGATGGACTGAAGCTTTCTTT

D: -
size: few
J: TRBJ2-2
V: TRBV6-5
length: 16
CDR3: CASSYEQALNTGELFF
DNA: TGTGCCAGCAGTTACGAGCAGGCACTCAACACCGGGGAGCTGTTTTTT

D: -
size: many
J: TRBJ1-1
V: TRBV28
length: 13
CDR3: CASSLRTLTGAFF
DNA: TGTGCCAGCAGTTTGCGGACGCTTACTGGAGCTTTCTTT

D: -
size: few
J: TRBJ2-7
V: TRBV6-5
length: 13
CDR3: CASSFLGTNEQYF
DNA: TGTGCCAGCAGTTTTTTAGGGACGAATGAGCAGTACTTC

D: -
size: many
J: TRBJ2-3
V: TRBV28
length: 15
CDR3: CASSLEGGRTDTQYF
DNA: TGTGCCAGCAGTTTGGAGGGGGGACGCACAGATACGCAGTATTTT

D: -
size: many
J: TRBJ2-7
V: TRBV20-1
length: 14
CDR3: CSAPARQWTYEQYF
DNA: TGCAGTGCCCCCGCCCGACAGTGGACCTACGAGCAGTACTTC

D: -
size: few
J: TRBJ1-5
V: TRBV27
length: 14
CDR3: CASSLLGLRQPQHF
DNA: TGTGCCAGCAGTTTATTGGGGTTGCGTCAGCCCCAGCATTTT

D: TRBD1
size: -
J: TRBJ1-4
V: TRBV20-1
length: 19
CDR3: CCAKSYRDRGTATNEKLFF
DNA: TGCTGTGCGAAATCCTACCGGGACAGGGGGACGGCAACTAATGAAAAACTGTTTTTT